This TCR beta chain emerged from a study of beta chain features in type 1 diabetes. It was via CD45RO/CCR7/CD25/CD127/CD95/CD27 that CD4+ naive, central memory, regulatory and stem cell-like memory cells were sorted. Findings of the study overall: Among all four CD4+ subsets, Type 1 diabetes patients had TCRB CDR3s that were moderately but significantly shorter.

CDR3 length: 12 residues. Trimming pared 4 bases from V and 8 bases from J, leaving 12 bases between. CDR1 is SGHRS, CDR2 YFSETQ, per germline. This clone was seen only a few times. What it binds is unknown. Investigators reverse transcribed all isolated RNA, so they sequenced expressed TCRB transcripts. Data came from immunoSEQ multiplex PCR; TCRdb stores just in-frame clones and leaves some out. The sample contains 600,000 to 650,000 clones, about a sixth of which appear only once. The receptor's source is a man aged 18 to 30 in good health. The chain combines TRBV5-1 with TRBJ1-2; TRBD1 might be the D (6 bases). Sequenced sample: naive CD4+ T cells from blood. The CDR3 sequence is CASSTGRGGYTF. In nucleotides, the CDR3 is TGCGCCAGCAGCACCGGCAGGGGAGGCTACACCTTC.